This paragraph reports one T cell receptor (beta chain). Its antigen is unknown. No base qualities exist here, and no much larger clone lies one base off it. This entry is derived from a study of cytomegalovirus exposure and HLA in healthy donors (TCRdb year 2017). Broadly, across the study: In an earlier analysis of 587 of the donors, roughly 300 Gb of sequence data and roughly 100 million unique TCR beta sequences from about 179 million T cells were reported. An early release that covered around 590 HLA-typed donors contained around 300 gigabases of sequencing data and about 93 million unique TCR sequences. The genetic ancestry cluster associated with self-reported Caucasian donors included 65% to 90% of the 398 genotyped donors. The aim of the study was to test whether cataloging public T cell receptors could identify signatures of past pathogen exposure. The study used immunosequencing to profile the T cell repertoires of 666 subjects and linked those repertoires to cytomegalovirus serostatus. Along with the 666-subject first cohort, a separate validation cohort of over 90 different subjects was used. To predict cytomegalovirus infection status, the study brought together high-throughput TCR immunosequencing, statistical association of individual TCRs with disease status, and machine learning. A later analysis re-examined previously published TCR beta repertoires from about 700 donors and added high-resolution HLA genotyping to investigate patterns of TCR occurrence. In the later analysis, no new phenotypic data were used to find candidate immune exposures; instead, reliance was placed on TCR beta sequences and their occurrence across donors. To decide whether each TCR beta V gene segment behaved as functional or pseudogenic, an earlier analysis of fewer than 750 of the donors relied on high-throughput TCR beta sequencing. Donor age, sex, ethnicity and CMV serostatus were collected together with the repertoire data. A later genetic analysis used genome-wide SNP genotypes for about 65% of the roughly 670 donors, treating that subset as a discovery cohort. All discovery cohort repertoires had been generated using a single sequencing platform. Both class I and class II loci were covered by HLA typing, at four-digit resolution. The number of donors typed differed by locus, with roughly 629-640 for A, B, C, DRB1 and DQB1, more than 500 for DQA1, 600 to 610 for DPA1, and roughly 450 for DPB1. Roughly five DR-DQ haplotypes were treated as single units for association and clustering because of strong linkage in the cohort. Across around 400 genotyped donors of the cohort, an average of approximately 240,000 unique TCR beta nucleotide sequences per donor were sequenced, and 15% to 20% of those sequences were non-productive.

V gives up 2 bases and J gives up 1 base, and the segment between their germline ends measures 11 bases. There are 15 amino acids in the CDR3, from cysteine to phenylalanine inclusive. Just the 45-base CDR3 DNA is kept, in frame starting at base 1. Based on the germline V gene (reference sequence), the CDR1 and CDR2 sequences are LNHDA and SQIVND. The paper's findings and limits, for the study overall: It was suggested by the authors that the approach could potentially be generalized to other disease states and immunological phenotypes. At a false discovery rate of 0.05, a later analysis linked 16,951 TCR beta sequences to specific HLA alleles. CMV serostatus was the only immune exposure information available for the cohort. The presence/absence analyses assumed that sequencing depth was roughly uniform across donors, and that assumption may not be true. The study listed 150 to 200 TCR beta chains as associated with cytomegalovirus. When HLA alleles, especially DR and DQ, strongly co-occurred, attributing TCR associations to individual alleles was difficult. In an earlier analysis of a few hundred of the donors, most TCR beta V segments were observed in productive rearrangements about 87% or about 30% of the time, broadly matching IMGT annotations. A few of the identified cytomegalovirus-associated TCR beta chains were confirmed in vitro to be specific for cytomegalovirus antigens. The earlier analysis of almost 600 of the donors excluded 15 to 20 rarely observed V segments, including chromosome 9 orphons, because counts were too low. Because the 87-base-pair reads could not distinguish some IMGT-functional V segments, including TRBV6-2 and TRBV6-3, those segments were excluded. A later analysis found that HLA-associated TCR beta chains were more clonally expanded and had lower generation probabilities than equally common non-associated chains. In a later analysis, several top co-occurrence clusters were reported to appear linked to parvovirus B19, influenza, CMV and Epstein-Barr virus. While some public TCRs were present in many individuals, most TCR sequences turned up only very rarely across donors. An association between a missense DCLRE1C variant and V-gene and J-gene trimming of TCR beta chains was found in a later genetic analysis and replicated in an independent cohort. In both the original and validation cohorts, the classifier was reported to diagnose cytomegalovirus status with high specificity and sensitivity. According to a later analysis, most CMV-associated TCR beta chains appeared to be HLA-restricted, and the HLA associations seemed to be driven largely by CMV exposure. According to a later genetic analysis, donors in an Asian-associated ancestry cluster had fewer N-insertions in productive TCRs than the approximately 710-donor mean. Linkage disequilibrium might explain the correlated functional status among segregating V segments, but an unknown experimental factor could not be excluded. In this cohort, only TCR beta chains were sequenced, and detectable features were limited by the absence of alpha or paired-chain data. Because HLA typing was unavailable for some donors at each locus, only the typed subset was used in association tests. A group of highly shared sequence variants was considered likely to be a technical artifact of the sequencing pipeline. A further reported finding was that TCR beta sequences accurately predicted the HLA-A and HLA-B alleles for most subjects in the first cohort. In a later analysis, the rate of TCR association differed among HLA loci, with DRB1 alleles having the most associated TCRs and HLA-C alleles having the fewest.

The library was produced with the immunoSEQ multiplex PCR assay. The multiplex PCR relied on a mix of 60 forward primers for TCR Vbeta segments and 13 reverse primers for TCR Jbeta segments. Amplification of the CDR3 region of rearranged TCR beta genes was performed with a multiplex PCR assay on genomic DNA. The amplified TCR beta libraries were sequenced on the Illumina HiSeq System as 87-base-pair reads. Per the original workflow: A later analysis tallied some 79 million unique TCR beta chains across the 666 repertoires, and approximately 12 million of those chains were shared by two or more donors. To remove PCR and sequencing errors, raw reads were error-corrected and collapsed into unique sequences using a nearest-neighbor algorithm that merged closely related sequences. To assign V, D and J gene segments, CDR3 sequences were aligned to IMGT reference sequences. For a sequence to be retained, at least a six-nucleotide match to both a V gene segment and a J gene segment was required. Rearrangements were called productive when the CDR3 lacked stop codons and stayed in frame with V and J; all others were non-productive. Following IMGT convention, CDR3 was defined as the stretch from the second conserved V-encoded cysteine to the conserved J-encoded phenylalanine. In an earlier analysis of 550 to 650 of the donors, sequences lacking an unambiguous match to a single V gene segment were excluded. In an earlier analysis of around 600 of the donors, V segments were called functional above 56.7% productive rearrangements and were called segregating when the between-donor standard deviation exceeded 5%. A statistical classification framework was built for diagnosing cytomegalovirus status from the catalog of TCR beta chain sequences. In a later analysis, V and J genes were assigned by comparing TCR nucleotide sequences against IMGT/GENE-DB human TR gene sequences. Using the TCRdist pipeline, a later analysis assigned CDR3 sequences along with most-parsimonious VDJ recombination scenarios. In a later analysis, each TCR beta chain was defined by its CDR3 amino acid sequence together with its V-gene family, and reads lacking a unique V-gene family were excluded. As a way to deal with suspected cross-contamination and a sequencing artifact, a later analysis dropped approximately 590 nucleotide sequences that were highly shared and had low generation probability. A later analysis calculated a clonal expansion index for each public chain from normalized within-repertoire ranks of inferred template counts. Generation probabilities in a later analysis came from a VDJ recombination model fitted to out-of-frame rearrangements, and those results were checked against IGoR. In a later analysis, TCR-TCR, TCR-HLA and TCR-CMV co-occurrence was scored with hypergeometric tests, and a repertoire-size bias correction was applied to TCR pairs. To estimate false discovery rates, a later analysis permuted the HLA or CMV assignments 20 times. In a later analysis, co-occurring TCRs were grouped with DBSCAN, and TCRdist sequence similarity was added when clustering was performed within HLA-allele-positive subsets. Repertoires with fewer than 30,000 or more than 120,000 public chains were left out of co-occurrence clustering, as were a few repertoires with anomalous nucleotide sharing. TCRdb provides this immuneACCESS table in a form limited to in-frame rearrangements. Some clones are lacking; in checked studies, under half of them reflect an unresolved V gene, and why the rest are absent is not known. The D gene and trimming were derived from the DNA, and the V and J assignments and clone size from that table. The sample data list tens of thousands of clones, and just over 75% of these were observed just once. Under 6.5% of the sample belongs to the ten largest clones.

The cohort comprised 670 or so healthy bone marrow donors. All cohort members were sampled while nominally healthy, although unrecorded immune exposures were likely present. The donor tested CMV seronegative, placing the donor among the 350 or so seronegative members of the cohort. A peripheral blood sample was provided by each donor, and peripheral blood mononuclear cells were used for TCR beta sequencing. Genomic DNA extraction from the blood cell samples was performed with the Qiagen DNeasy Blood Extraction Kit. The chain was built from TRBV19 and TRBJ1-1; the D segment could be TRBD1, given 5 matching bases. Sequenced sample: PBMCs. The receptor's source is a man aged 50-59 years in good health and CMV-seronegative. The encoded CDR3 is CASSISRARNTEAFF. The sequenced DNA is TGTGCCAGTAGTATATCCAGGGCACGGAACACTGAAGCTTTCTTT.